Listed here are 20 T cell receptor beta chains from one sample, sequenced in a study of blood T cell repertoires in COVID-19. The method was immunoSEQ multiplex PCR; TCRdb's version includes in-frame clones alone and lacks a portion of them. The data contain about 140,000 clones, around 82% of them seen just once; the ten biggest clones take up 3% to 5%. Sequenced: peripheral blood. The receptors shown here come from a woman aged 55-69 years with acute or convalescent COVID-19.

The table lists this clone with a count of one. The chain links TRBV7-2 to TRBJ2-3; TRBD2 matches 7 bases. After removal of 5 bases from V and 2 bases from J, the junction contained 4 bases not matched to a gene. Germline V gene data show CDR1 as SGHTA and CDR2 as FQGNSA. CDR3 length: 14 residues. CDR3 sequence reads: CASSPGGITDTQYF. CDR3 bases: TGTGCCAGCAGCCCCGGGGGGATCACAGATACGCAGTATTTT.

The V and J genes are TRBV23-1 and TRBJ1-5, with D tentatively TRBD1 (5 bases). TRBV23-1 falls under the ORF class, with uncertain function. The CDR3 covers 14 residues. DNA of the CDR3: TGCGCAGACCACCCGGCGGGGGACTTTCAGCCCCAGCATTTT. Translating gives CADHPAGDFQPQHF.

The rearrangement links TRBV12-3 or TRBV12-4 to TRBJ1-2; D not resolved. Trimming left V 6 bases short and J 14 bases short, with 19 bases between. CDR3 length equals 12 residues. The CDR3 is CASSYHLGGVTF. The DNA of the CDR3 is TGTGCCAGCAGCTACCATCTTGGAGGAGTTACCTTC.

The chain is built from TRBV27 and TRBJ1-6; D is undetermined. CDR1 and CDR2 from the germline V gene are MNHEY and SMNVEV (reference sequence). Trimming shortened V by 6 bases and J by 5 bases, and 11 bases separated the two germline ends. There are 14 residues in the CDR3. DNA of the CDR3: TGTGCCAGCAGCCCTGACGGGAATAATTCACCCCTCCACTTT. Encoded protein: CASSPDGNNSPLHF.

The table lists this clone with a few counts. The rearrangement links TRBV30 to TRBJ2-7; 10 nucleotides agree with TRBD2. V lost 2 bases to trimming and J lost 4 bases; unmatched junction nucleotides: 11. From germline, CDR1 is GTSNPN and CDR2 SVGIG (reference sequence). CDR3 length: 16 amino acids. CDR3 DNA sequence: TGTGCCTGGAGTAAGGGAAGTAGCGGGAGGAGTTACGAGCAGTACTTC. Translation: CAWSKGSSGRSYEQYF.

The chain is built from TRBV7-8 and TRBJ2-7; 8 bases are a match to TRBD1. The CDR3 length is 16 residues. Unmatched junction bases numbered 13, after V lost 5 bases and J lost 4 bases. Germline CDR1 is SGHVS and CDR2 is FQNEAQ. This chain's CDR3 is CASSPDRGLQGYEQYF. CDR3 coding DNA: TGTGCCAGCAGCCCCGACAGGGGATTACAAGGGTACGAGCAGTACTTC.

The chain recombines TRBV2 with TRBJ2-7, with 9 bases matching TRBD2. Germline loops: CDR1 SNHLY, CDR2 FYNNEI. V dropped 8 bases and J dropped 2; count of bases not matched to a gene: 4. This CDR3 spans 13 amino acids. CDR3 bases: TGTGCCAGCGTGGCTAGCGGGGCCTACGAGCAGTACTTC. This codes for CASVASGAYEQYF.

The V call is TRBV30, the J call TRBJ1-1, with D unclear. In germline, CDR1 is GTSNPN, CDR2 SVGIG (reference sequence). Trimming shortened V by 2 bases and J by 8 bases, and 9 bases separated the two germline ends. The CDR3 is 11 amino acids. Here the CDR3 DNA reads TGTGCCTGGAGTCACCAGATCGAAGCTTTCTTT. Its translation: CAWSHQIEAFF.

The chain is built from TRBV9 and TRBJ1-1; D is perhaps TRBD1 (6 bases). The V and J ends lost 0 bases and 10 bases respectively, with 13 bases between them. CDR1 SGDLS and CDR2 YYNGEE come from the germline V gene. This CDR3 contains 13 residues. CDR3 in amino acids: CASSVDDRRTAFF. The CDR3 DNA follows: TGTGCCAGCAGCGTAGATGACAGGAGGACAGCTTTCTTT.

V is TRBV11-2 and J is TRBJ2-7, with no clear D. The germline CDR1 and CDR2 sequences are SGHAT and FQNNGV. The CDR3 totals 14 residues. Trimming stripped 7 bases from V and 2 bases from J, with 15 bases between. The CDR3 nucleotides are TGTGCCAGCAAACTCTCCTCGACTCCCTACGAGCAGTACTTC. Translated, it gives CASKLSSTPYEQYF.

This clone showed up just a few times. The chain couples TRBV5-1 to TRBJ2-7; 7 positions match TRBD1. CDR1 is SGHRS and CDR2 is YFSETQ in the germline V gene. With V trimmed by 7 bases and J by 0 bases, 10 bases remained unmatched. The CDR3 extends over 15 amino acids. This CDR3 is CASGQGTDISYEQYF. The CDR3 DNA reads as TGCGCCAGCGGCCAGGGGACAGACATCTCCTACGAGCAGTACTTC. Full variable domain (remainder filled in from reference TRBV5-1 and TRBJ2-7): KAGVTQTPRYLIKTRGQQVTLSCSPISGHRSVSWYQQTPGQGLQFLFEYFSETQRNKGNFPGRFSGRQFSNSRSEMNVSTLELGDSALYLCASGQGTDISYEQYFGPGTRLTVT.

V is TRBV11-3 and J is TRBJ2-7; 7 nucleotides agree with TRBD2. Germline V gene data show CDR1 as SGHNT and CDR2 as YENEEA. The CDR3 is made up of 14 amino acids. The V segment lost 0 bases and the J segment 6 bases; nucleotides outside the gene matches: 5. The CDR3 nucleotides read TGTGCCAGCAGCTTAGAGGCGGGAGTTAGCGAGCAGTACTTC. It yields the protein CASSLEAGVSEQYF.

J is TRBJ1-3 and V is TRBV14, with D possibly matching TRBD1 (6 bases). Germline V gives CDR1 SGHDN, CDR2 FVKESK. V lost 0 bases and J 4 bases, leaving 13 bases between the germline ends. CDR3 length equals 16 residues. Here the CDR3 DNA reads TGTGCCAGCAGCCAAGATGCAGGGGCTATAGGAAACACCATATATTTT. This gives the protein CASSQDAGAIGNTIYF. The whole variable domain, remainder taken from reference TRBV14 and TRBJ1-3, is EAGVTQFPSHSVIEKGQTVTLRCDPISGHDNLYWYRRVMGKEIKFLLHFVKESKQDESGMPNNRFLAERTGGTYSTLKVQPAELEDSGVYFCASSQDAGAIGNTIYFGEGSWLTVV.

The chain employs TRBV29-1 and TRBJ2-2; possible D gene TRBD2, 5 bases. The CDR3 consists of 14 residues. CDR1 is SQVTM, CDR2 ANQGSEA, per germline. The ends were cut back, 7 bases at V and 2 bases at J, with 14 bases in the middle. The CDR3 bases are TGCAGCGCTAGGACGGGATATAACACCGGGGAGCTGTTTTTT. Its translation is CSARTGYNTGELFF.

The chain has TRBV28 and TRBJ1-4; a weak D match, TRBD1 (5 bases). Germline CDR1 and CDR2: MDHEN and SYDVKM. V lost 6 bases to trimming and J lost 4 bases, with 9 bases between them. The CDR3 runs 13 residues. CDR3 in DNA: TGTGCCAGCAGCTGGGACTTTAATGAAAAACTGTTTTTT. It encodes CASSWDFNEKLFF.

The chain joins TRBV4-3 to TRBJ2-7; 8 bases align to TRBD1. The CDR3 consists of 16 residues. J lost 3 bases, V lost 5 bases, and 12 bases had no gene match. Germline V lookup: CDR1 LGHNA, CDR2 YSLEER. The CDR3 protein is CASSSSSGTGFYEQYF. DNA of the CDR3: TGCGCCAGCAGCTCCTCCTCCGGGACAGGCTTCTACGAGCAGTACTTC.

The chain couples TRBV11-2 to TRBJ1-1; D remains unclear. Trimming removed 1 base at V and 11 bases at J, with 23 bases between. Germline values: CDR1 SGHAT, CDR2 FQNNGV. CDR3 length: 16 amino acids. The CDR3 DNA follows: TGTGCCAGCAGCTTAGGAGGGTACGGCACAGTCGTGTCTGCTTTCTTT. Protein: CASSLGGYGTVVSAFF.

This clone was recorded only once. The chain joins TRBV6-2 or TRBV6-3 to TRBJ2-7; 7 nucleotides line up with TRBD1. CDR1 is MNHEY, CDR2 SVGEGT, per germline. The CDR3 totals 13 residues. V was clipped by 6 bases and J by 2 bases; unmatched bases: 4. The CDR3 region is CASSDRVAYEQYF. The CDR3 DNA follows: TGTGCCAGCAGCGACAGGGTAGCCTACGAGCAGTACTTC.

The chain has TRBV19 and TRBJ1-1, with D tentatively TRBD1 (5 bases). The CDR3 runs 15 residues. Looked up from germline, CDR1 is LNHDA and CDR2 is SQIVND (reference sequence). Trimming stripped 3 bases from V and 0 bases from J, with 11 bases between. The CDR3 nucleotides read TGTGCCAGTAGTATGGCAGGGTTTATGAACACTGAAGCTTTCTTT. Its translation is CASSMAGFMNTEAFF.

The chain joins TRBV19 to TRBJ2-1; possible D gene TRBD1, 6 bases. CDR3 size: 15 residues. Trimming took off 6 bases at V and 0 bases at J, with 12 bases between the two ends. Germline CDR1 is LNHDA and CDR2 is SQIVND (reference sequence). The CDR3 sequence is CASSPTGVSYNEQFF. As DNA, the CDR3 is TGTGCCAGTAGCCCGACAGGAGTCTCCTACAATGAGCAGTTCTTC.